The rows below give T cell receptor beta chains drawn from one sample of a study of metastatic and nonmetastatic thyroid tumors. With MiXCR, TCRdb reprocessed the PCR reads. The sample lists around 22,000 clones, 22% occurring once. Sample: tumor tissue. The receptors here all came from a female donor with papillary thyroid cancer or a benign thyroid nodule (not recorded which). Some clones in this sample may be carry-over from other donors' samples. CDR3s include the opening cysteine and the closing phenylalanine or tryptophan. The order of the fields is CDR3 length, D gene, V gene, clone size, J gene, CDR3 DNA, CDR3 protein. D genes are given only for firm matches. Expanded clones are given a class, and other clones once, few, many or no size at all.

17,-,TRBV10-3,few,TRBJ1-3,TGTGCCATCAGTGGCCCATCCCCACATAGCTCTGGAAACACCATATATTTT,CAISGPSPHSSGNTIYF
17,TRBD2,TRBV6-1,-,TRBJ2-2,TGTGCCAGCAGTAGAATAGCGGGAGGGCCGGGCACCGGGGAGCTGTTTTTT,CASSRIAGGPGTGELFF
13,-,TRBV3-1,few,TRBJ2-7,TGTGCCAGCAGCCAAGAGGGATGGGGCGAGCAGTACTTC,CASSQEGWGEQYF
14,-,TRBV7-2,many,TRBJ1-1,TGTGCCAGCAGCGCAGACTCCGGGAACACTGAAGCTTTCTTT,CASSADSGNTEAFF
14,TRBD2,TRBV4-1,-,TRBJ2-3,TGCGCCAGCAGCCGACTAGCGGGAACAGATACGCAGTATTTT,CASSRLAGTDTQYF
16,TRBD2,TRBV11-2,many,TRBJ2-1,TGTGCCAGCAGCTTAGAGCTAGCGGGAGGGCGGAGTGAGCAGTTCTTC,CASSLELAGGRSEQFF
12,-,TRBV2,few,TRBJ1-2,TGTGCCAGCAGTGAAAAGGGTTATGGCTACACCTTC,CASSEKGYGYTF
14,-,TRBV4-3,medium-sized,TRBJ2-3,TGCGCCAGCAGCCGGACAGTCAGCACAGATACGCAGTATTTT,CASSRTVSTDTQYF
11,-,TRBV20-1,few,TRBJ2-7,TGCGTAGGCAGGGAAGACTACGAGCAGTACTTC,CVGREDYEQYF
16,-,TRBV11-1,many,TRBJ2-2,TGTGCCAGCAGCTTAAATTCGTTGGGAAACACCGGGGAGCTGTTTTTT,CASSLNSLGNTGELFF
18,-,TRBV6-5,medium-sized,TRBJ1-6,TGTGCCAGCAGTTATATGGCCGGGCCACACCTTCAAAATTCACCCCTCCACTTT,CASSYMAGPHLQNSPLHF
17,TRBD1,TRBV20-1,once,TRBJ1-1,TGCAGTCCGAAACCGGGACAGGGGGCGGGTGGGAACACTGAAGCTTTCTTT,CSPKPGQGAGGNTEAFF
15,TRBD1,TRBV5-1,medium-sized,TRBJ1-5,TGCGCCAGCAGCTTGGGGACAGGTTACAATCAGCCCCAGCATTTT,CASSLGTGYNQPQHF
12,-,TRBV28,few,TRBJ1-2,TGTGCCAGCAGTTTAAGTTCCCGGGAGTACACCTTC,CASSLSSREYTF
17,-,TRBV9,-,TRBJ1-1,TGTGCCAGCAGCGTAGCTACCCGGACAGTCGACAACACTGAAGCTTTCTTT,CASSVATRTVDNTEAFF
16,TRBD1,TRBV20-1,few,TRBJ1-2,TGCAGTGCTAGACCGGTCCCGGGACAGGGGGCGGATGGCTACACCTTC,CSARPVPGQGADGYTF
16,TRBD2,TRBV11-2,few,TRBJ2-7,TGTGCCGGCAGTTTAGATGGCACTAGCGGGAGATCCGAGCAGTACTTC,CAGSLDGTSGRSEQYF
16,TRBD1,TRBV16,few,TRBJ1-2,TGTGCCAGCGGCCAATCGGTGACAGGGGGTGGCTATGGCTACACCTTC,CASGQSVTGGGYGYTF
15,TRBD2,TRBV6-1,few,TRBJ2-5,TGTGCCAGCAGTGGGGGACTAGCGGCACAAGAGACCCAGTACTTC,CASSGGLAAQETQYF
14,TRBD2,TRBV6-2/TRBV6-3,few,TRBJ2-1,TGTGCCAGCAGTTACGGGACTAGCGGCAATGAGCAGTTCTTC,CASSYGTSGNEQFF
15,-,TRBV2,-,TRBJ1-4,TGTGCCAGCAGGACACGAGGGGGTACTAATGAAAAACTGTTTTTT,CASRTRGGTNEKLFF
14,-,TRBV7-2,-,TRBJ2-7,TGTGCCAGCAGCTTTAAGCTCGACAGCTACGAGCAGTACTTC,CASSFKLDSYEQYF
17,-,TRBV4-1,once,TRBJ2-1,TGCGCCAGCAGCCAAGAAGGTGGGTGGCGGGGAGGCGATGAGCAGTTCTTC,CASSQEGGWRGGDEQFF
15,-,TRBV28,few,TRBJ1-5,TGTGCCAGCAGTTTAGGGGCAGGGTTGGGTCAGCCCCAGCATTTT,CASSLGAGLGQPQHF
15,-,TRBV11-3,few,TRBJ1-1,TGTGCCAGCAGCTTAGCCGGGGGGACAACAAGAAAAGCTTTCTTT,CASSLAGGTTRKAFF
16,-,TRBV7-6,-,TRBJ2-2,TGTGCCAGCAGCTTGGTCCAGCCGTCGAACACCGGGGAGCTGTTTTTT,CASSLVQPSNTGELFF
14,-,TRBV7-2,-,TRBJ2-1,TGTGTCAGCAGCAGATCGAGGGACTACAATGAGCAGTTCTTC,CVSSRSRDYNEQFF
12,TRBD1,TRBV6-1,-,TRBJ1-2,TGTGCCAGCAGTGGACAGGGAAGTGGCTACACCTTC,CASSGQGSGYTF
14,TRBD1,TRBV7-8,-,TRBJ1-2,TGTGCCAGCTACCTCCAGGGGGTAGGCTATGGCTACACATTC,CASYLQGVGYGYTF
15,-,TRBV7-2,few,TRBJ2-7,TGTGCCAGCAGCTTGGATGCGCCCACGGGCCACGAGCAGTACTTC,CASSLDAPTGHEQYF
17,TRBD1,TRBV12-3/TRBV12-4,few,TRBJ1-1,TGTGCCAGCAGCAACGGCGCAGGGGGGTTTAAGGTGACTGAAGCTTTCTTT,CASSNGAGGFKVTEAFF
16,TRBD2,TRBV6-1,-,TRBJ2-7,TGTGCCAGCAGTGTGACTAGCGGGACTTACTCCTACGAGCAGTACTTC,CASSVTSGTYSYEQYF
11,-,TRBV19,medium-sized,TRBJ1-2,TGTGCCAGTAGTATGGGCTATGGCTACACCTTC,CASSMGYGYTF
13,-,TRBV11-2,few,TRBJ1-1,TGTGCCAGCAGCCCAACCAGGGGAACTGAAGCTTTCTTT,CASSPTRGTEAFF
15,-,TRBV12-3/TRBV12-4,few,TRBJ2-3,TGTGCCAGCAGTTTTGGGGGCGGAAGCACATATACGCAGTATTTT,CASSFGGGSTYTQYF
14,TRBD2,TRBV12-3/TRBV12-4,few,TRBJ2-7,TGTACCAGCAGTTTACTAGCGTGCTCCTACGAGCAGTACTTC,CTSSLLACSYEQYF
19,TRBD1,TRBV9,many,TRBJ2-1,TGTGCCAGCAGCGCAATGCCCACAGGGGGCCGTAGCTCCTACAATGAGCAGTTCTTC,CASSAMPTGGRSSYNEQFF
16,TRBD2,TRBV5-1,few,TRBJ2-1,TGCGCCAGCAGCTCCCAGGGACTAGCGGGTTACAATGAGCAGTTCTTC,CASSSQGLAGYNEQFF
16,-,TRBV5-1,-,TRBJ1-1,TGCGCCAGCAGCACCGGACAGATTGCAATGAACACTGAAGCTTTCTTT,CASSTGQIAMNTEAFF
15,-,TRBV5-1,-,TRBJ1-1,TGCGCCAGCAGCTTGAGTGCGGGGGGGTACACTGAAGCTTTCTTT,CASSLSAGGYTEAFF
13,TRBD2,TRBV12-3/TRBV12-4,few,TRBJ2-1,TGTGCCAGCAGTTGGAGCGGGAGTAGTGAGCAGTTCTTC,CASSWSGSSEQFF
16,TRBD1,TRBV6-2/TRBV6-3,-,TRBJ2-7,TGTGCCAGCCTTAGGCGACAGGGTCTTCTTCTCTACGAGCAGTACTTC,CASLRRQGLLLYEQYF
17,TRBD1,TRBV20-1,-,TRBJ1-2,TGCAGTGCTAGAGCACAGGGGTTGAGCGGGGACATCTATGGCTACACCTTC,CSARAQGLSGDIYGYTF
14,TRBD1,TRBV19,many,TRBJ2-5,TGTGCCAGTAGTTCGGGACAGATAGGAGAGACCCAGTACTTC,CASSSGQIGETQYF
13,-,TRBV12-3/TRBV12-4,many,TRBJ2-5,TGTGCCAGCAGTTTAGCAGGGGTCGAGACCCAGTACTTC,CASSLAGVETQYF
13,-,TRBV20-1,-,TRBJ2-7,TGCAGTGCTGGCGGTCATGGCGACTACGAGCAGTACTTC,CSAGGHGDYEQYF
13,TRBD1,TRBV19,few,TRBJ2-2,TGTGCCAGTGACAGGGGGTACACCGGGGAGCTGTTTTTT,CASDRGYTGELFF
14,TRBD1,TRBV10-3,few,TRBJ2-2,TGTGCCATCTCGACAGGGTCGAACACCGGGGAGCTGTTTTTT,CAISTGSNTGELFF
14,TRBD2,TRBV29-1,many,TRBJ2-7,TGCAGCGTTGTTGCGGGAGGGCCTGGGGGCGAGCAGTACTTC,CSVVAGGPGGEQYF
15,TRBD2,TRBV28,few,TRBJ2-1,TGTGCCAGCAGTCCAAGTGGCGGGAGGATGAATGAGCAGTTCTTC,CASSPSGGRMNEQFF
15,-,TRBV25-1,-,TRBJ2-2,TGTGCCAGCAGTGAATCACAGTTCTCCACCGGGGAGCTGTTTTTT,CASSESQFSTGELFF
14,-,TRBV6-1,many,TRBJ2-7,TGTGCCAGCAGTGGCTACCTTACCGGGCCACAGCAGTACTTC,CASSGYLTGPQQYF
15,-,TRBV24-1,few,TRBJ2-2,TGTGCCACCAGTGGTGGTTCAGTGAACACCGGGGAGCTGTTTTTT,CATSGGSVNTGELFF
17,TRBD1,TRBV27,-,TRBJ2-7,TGTGCCAGCACCCACCGGACAGGGCCCTCCGAGATCTACGAGCAGTACTTC,CASTHRTGPSEIYEQYF
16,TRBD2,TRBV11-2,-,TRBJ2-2,TGTGCCAGCAGCGCACCGGGACTAGCGGGATCCGGGGAGCTGTTTTTT,CASSAPGLAGSGELFF
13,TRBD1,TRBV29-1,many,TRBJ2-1,TGCAGCGTCGGTTCGAATGACAGGGTATGGCGGTTCTTC,CSVGSNDRVWRFF